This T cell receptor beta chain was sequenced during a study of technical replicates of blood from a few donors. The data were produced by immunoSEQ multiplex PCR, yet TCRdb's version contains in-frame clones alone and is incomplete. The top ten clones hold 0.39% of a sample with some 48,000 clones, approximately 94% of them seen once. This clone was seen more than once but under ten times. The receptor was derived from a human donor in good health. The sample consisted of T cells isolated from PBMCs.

CDR3 sequence reads: CASSHDSLNTEAFF. The CDR3 bases are TGTGCCAGCAGCCACGACAGCCTGAACACTGAAGCTTTCTTT. The chain employs TRBV7-9 and TRBJ1-1; D may be TRBD1 (5 bases). The CDR3 runs to 14 residues. Trimming removed 5 bases from V and 0 bases from J, with 10 bases in between. CDR1 is SEHNR and CDR2 is FQNEAQ in the germline V gene (reference sequence).